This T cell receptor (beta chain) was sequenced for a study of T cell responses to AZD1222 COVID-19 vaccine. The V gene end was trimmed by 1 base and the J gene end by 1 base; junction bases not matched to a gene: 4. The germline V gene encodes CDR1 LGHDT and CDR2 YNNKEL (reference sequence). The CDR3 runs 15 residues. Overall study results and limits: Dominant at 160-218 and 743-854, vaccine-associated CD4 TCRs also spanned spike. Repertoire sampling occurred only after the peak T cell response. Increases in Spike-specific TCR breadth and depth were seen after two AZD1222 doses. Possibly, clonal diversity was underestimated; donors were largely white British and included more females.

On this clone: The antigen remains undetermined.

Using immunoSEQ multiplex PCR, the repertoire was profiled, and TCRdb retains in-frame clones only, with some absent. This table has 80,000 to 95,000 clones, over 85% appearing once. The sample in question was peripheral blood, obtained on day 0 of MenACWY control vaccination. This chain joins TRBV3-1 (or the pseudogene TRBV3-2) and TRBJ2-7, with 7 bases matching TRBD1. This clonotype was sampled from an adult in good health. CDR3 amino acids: CASSQGDSSSYEQYF. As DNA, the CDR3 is TGTGCCAGCAGCCAAGGGGACAGTTCTTCCTACGAGCAGTACTTC.